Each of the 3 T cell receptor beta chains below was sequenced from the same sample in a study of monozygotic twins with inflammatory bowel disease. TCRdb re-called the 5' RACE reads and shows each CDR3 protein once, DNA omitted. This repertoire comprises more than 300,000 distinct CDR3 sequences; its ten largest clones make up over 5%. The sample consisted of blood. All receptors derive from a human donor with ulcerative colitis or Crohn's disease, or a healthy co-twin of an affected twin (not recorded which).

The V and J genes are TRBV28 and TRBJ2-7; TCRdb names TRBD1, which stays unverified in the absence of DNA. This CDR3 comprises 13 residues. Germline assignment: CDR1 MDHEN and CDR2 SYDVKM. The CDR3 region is CASSSGQSVEQYF.

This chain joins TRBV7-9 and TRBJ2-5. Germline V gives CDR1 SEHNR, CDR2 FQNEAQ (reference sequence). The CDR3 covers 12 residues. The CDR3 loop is CASSAFGETQYF.

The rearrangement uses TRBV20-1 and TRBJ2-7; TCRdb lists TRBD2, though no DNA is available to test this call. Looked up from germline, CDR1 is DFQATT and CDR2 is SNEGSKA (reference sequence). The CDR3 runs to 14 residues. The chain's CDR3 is CSARTGTSGYEQYF.